Listed below are T cell receptor beta chains from one sample, sequenced in a study of a mutant IDH1 vaccine in newly diagnosed glioma. Antigens for these TCRs are unknown. Sequencing was performed with immunoSEQ multiplex PCR; in TCRdb, only in-frame clones are kept and a portion is missing. The table has about 32,000 clones, roughly 86% seen once; the top ten hold less than 20%. Sequenced material: PBMCs, taken from a glioma patient whose treatment included an IDH1 peptide vaccine. All receptors come from a man between 25 and 39 years old with glioma. CDR3s leave out the opening cysteine and the closing phenylalanine or tryptophan.

V gene,J gene,CDR3 protein
TRBV5-1,TRBJ1-4,ASSPGHAGSKEKLF
TRBV4-1,TRBJ2-2,ASSLWGAGGELF
TRBV5-1,TRBJ2-7,ASSPRGYEQY
TRBV6-1,TRBJ1-1,ASSASGINTEAF
TRBV30,TRBJ1-2,AWRRDRDLYGYT
TRBV5-1,TRBJ1-1,ASSLDQMNTEAF
TRBV19,TRBJ2-1,ASKLGGYYNEQF
TRBV5-1,TRBJ1-1,ASSLWPGNTEAF
TRBV5-1,TRBJ1-2,ASSLEYEGYNYGYT
TRBV29-1,TRBJ1-1,SGQDTEAF
TRBV7-8,TRBJ1-1,ASSLGWMNTEAF
TRBV6-5,TRBJ1-2,ASSYSGTGPYGYT
TRBV7-2,TRBJ2-1,ASSGLVWDSRSNEQF
TRBV10-2,TRBJ1-2,ASSESRTRGGYT
TRBV9,TRBJ2-5,ASSVRLAETQY
TRBV4-1,TRBJ1-2,ASSQDLRYGYT
TRBV2,TRBJ1-1,ASRESYTEAF
TRBV4-1,TRBJ1-1,ASSQVRGGSTEAF